Below, one T cell receptor (beta chain) is given with its context. Its antigen remains unknown. This entry comes from a study of T cells in Graves' hyperthyroidism and ophthalmopathy. Deletions cut 0 bases from V and 6 bases from J, with 18 bases between. Germline loops: CDR1 SGHRS, CDR2 YFSETQ. This CDR3 has 16 amino acids. TCR beta CDR3 region amplification was performed from RNA transcripts. First-round RT-PCR with HTBI primers amplified the TCR CDR3 region. TCRdb re-called the multiplex PCR reads with MiXCR, one entry per CDR3 protein. The data show some 770,000 distinct CDR3 sequences, roughly 15% seen once. Diagnostic decisions used clinical symptoms, serum thyroxine and TRAb, thyroid ultrasound and orbital computed tomography. Study outcomes and limitations: Model predictions of ophthalmopathy came a median approximately 6.5 months before onset. Researchers found most expanded thyroid clonotypes above 0.001 in blood as well.

The rearrangement joins TRBV5-1 to TRBJ1-2, with unresolved D. The source of this sequence is a man younger than 35 with Graves' hyperthyroidism. The material sequenced was blood. CDR3 coding DNA: TGCGCCAGCAGCTTGGAAGGTTTTCCCCGTGGGGATGGCTACACCTTC. Protein: CASSLEGFPRGDGYTF.